This TCR beta chain was identified during a study of cytomegalovirus exposure and HLA in healthy donors. Study outcomes and limitations: It was confirmed in vitro that a few of the CMV-associated chains were specific for CMV antigens. When a later analysis was performed, an Asian-associated ancestry cluster reportedly had fewer N-insertions than the approximately 690-donor mean. Researchers reportedly found TCR beta sequences accurately predicted most subjects' HLA-A and HLA-B alleles.

Likely unrecorded immune exposures existed in these nominally healthy donors. PCR used 60 Vbeta primers and 13 Jbeta primers. Clones were read by immunoSEQ multiplex PCR, and TCRdb kept only the in-frame ones, dropping some. This sample has under 200,000 clones, with about three quarters found just once. Turning to this clone: Its matching antigen is unknown.

The V end lost 4 bases, the J end lost 0 bases, and 9 bases lay between the germline ends. The CDR3 has 14 amino acids. CDR1 is SEHNR, CDR2 FQNEAQ, per germline (reference sequence). The material sequenced was PBMCs. This chain uses TRBV7-9 with TRBJ1-2; possible D gene TRBD1, 5 bases. The receptor was isolated from a middle-aged woman in good health and CMV-seropositive. The CDR3 protein is CASSSRTPNYGYTF. The CDR3 nucleotides read TGTGCCAGCAGCTCCCGGACACCTAACTATGGCTACACCTTC.